One sample yielded the 19 T cell receptor beta chains listed below, sequenced in a study of CD8 T cells in Susac syndrome. cDNA came from approximately 0.5 to 1 ug RNA primed by random hexamers. A single record per CDR3 protein comes from TCRdb applying MiXCR to the immunoSEQ multiplex PCR reads. Among 95,000 to 150,000 distinct CDR3 sequences, approximately 96% were seen once, and the ten largest hold approximately 0.22%. Sample: CD8+ T cells from PBMCs. Every receptor here comes from a human donor with Susac syndrome.

The chain combines TRBV7-8 with TRBJ1-5; 7 nucleotides agree with TRBD1. Germline trimming cut 4 bases from V and 2 bases from J; bases unmatched to any gene: 8. CDR1 is SGHVS and CDR2 is FQNEAQ in the germline V gene. This CDR3 spans 16 amino acids. The CDR3 bases are TGTGCCAGCAGCTATATTACAGGGGACCGCAATCAGCCCCAGCATTTT. As protein: CASSYITGDRNQPQHF.

The chain carries TRBV30 and TRBJ2-1; 11 nucleotides align to TRBD2. The trim removed 0 bases at V and 5 bases at J, leaving 15 bases unmatched. In germline, CDR1 is GTSNPN, CDR2 SVGIG (reference sequence). This CDR3 spans 19 amino acids. CDR3 sequence: CAWSVQGLAGGLRDNEQFF. The CDR3, as DNA: TGTGCCTGGAGTGTACAAGGGCTAGCGGGAGGCCTCAGGGACAATGAGCAGTTCTTC.

The gene calls are TRBV5-1 and TRBJ2-1; D may be TRBD2 (6 bases). The CDR3 loop spans 16 amino acids. The germline V and J ends were trimmed by 0 bases and 6 bases, with 16 bases remaining between them. Germline CDR1 SGHRS, CDR2 YFSETQ. CDR3 sequence reads: CASSLEVGAGLNEQFF. The CDR3 DNA reads as TGCGCCAGCAGCTTGGAAGTTGGAGCGGGCCTCAATGAGCAGTTCTTC.

The chain couples TRBV6-2 or TRBV6-3 to TRBJ2-7, with TRBD1 as a possible D gene (6 bases). This CDR3 comprises 15 residues. Germline V CDR1 and CDR2: MNHEY, SVGEGT. With 4 bases removed from V and 1 base from J, the gap between germline ends came to 14 bases. The CDR3 nucleotides are TGTGCCAGCAGTTTAGAAGGGACACCATCCTACGAGCAGTACTTC. It specifies CASSLEGTPSYEQYF.

V and J are TRBV24-1 and TRBJ2-7; no firm D call. The CDR3 length is 11 residues. The V end lost 5 bases, the J end lost 7 bases, and 8 bases lay between the germline ends. Looked up from germline, CDR1 is KGHDR and CDR2 is SFDVKD. The CDR3 DNA reads as TGTGCCACCAGTGGCCCAAGGGAGCAGTACTTC. Protein: CATSGPREQYF.

This clonotype was detected once. The V gene is TRBV12-3 or TRBV12-4, the J gene TRBJ1-2, with D possibly being TRBD1 (5 bases). The ends were cut back, 6 bases at V and 8 bases at J, with 13 bases in the middle. This CDR3 region has 12 residues. The CDR3 DNA sequence: TGTGCCAGCAGCCCGCGGGGGATCGGCTACACCTTC. The encoded protein is CASSPRGIGYTF.

The chain joins TRBV27 to TRBJ1-5; 9 bases map to TRBD1. There are 17 residues in the CDR3. CDR1 is MNHEY, CDR2 SMNVEV, per germline (reference sequence). The V gene end was trimmed by 7 bases and the J gene end by 1 base; junction bases not matched to a gene: 11. The CDR3 sequence: CASNEVQGARSNQPQHF. In DNA, the CDR3 is TGTGCCAGCAACGAAGTACAGGGGGCTAGGAGCAATCAGCCCCAGCATTTT.

This rearrangement joins TRBV7-9 to TRBJ2-7; tentatively, D is TRBD2 (5 bases). This CDR3 comprises 14 residues. Germline CDR1 and CDR2: SEHNR and FQNEAQ (reference sequence). Trimming cost V 0 bases and J 2 bases, with 8 bases left between them. CDR3 loop: CASSLAGSPYEQYF. The CDR3 region has the DNA TGTGCCAGCAGCTTAGCTGGGAGTCCCTACGAGCAGTACTTC.

The chain is built from TRBV27 and TRBJ2-7; D unclear. In germline, CDR1 is MNHEY, CDR2 SMNVEV (reference sequence). V shed 3 bases and J shed 1 base, with 7 bases lying between them. The CDR3 has 13 amino acids. The CDR3: CASSFSASYEQYF. The CDR3 nucleotides read TGTGCCAGCAGTTTCTCGGCATCCTACGAGCAGTACTTC.

V gene TRBV20-1 combines with J gene TRBJ2-5; no firm D call. Germline V gene data show CDR1 as DFQATT and CDR2 as SNEGSKA (reference sequence). The CDR3 has 15 residues. Between the trimmed V and J ends, which lost 3 bases and 1 base, there was a span of 15 bases. CDR3 amino acids: CSASDLSPGQETQYF. The CDR3 coding sequence is TGCAGTGCTAGCGACCTAAGCCCCGGCCAAGAGACCCAGTACTTC.

The chain joins TRBV20-1 to TRBJ2-4; TRBD2 aligns across 10 bases. The germline V gene encodes CDR1 DFQATT and CDR2 SNEGSKA (reference sequence). J lost 0 bases, V lost 3 bases, and 8 bases had no gene match. The CDR3 has 17 amino acids. CDR3 region: CSASASGRALAKNIQYF. In DNA form, the CDR3 reads TGCAGTGCTAGTGCCAGCGGGAGGGCCCTAGCCAAAAACATTCAGTACTTC.

The V gene is TRBV7-9, the J gene TRBJ1-2; D is uncertain. The CDR3 consists of 14 residues. CDR1 and CDR2 (germline): SEHNR, FQNEAQ (reference sequence). V lost 5 bases to trimming and J lost 0 bases, with 10 bases between them. Here the CDR3 DNA reads TGTGCCAGCAGCCCCCCTGGTCCTAACTATGGCTACACCTTC. Its protein product is CASSPPGPNYGYTF.

This clonotype is a singleton in its sample. The chain recombines TRBV5-1 with TRBJ2-1; TRBD2 matches 8 bases. The V and J ends lost 3 bases and 8 bases, in that order; junction bases with no gene match: 7. Per the germline V gene, CDR1 is SGHRS and CDR2 is YFSETQ. The CDR3 loop spans 14 amino acids. The CDR3 loop reads CASSSRGGGDEQFF. The CDR3 bases are TGCGCCAGCAGCTCTCGGGGGGGCGGGGATGAGCAGTTCTTC.

This chain joins TRBV2 and TRBJ2-5; D gene ambiguous. The CDR3 loop spans 12 amino acids. The germline V gene has CDR1 SNHLY and CDR2 FYNNEI. Trimming took off 5 bases at V and 1 base at J, with 5 bases between the two ends. This CDR3 reads CASSTSQETQYF. The CDR3 region has the DNA TGTGCCAGCAGTACCAGCCAAGAGACCCAGTACTTC.

The chain employs TRBV4-1 and TRBJ2-7; maybe TRBD1 (6 bases). Germline V CDR1 and CDR2: MGHRA, YSYEKL. Trimming took off 4 bases at V and 6 bases at J, with 16 bases between the two ends. This CDR3 is built from 14 residues. The CDR3 is CASSPQGNLREQYF. In DNA form, the CDR3 reads TGCGCCAGCAGCCCCCAGGGGAATCTGCGCGAGCAGTACTTC.

The V call is TRBV6-2 or TRBV6-3, the J call TRBJ2-7; 13 nucleotides agree with TRBD2. CDR1 and CDR2 (germline): MNHEY, SVGEGT. V lost 7 bases to trimming and J lost 1 base; unmatched junction nucleotides: 7. The CDR3 loop spans 16 amino acids. This CDR3 reads CASKHGTSGISYEQYF. CDR3 in DNA: TGTGCCAGCAAACACGGGACTAGCGGGATTTCCTACGAGCAGTACTTC.

This rearrangement joins TRBV5-4 to TRBJ2-7; 10 bases line up with TRBD1. CDR1 and CDR2 from the germline V gene are SGHNT and YYREEE (reference sequence). This CDR3 has 15 residues. V dropped 4 bases and J dropped 4; count of bases not matched to a gene: 8. DNA for the CDR3: TGTGCCAGCAGCGGAGGACAGGGGGATAGTTACGAGCAGTACTTC. Translation: CASSGGQGDSYEQYF.

The rearrangement uses TRBV12-3 or TRBV12-4 and TRBJ2-1; D perhaps matches TRBD2 (5 bases). The CDR3 consists of 13 residues. Trimming pared 7 bases from V and 9 bases from J, leaving 16 bases between. The CDR3 spells CASTPGSESEQFF. DNA for the CDR3: TGTGCCAGCACCCCGGGTAGCGAGAGTGAGCAGTTCTTC.

The V and J genes are TRBV30 and TRBJ1-6, with D hard to call. This CDR3 is built from 13 residues. V gave up 0 bases and J gave up 9 bases, with 9 bases separating them. Germline V lookup: CDR1 GTSNPN, CDR2 SVGIG (reference sequence). The CDR3 nucleotides read TGTGCCTGGAGTGTACTTCATGGTTCACCCCTCCACTTT. This codes for CAWSVLHGSPLHF.